This is a list of T cell receptor beta chains from one sample in a study of blood T cell repertoires in COVID-19. Clones were sequenced by immunoSEQ multiplex PCR, and TCRdb holds only the in-frame ones, with some missing. The sample carries approximately 220,000 clones, 84% recorded once. Sequencing was performed on peripheral blood. These receptors originate from a woman aged 30 to 39 who had recovered from COVID-19. Each CDR3 is given with its conserved first and last residue. A D gene is named only where the DNA matches it firmly. Some rows have no size entry. The others give once, few or many, or a class for an expanded clone.

cdr3_aa | cdr3_nt | d_call | v_call | clone_size | j_call
CASSQSRTGGYEQYF | TGTGCCAGCAGCCAATCCCGGACAGGGGGTTACGAGCAGTACTTC | TRBD1 | TRBV3-1/TRBV3-2 | - | TRBJ2-7
CASSLALAGMETQYF | TGTGCCAGCAGCTTGGCACTAGCGGGAATGGAGACCCAGTACTTC | TRBD2 | TRBV5-6 | - | TRBJ2-5
CASSLQGGSDYEQYF | TGTGCCAGCAGCCTCCAGGGGGGTAGCGACTACGAGCAGTACTTC | - | TRBV11-2 | - | TRBJ2-7
CASSLIQANEKLFF | TGTGCCAGCAGCTTAATACAGGCTAATGAAAAACTGTTTTTT | - | TRBV7-9 | - | TRBJ1-4
CASRGWTSGSYEQYF | TGTGCCAGCAGGGGATGGACTAGCGGGAGCTACGAGCAGTACTTC | TRBD2 | TRBV11-2 | - | TRBJ2-7
CASSESILAGDTDTQYF | TGTGCCAGCAGTGAGTCCATACTAGCGGGAGATACAGATACGCAGTATTTT | TRBD2 | TRBV2 | - | TRBJ2-3
CATSPEYNTGELFF | TGTGCCACCTCCCCCGAGTACAACACCGGGGAGCTGTTTTTT | - | TRBV7-9 | few | TRBJ2-2
CASSRQSGRNGADTQYF | TGTGCCAGCTCTCGACAGAGCGGGAGGAACGGGGCAGATACGCAGTATTTT | TRBD2 | TRBV18 | - | TRBJ2-3
CASSPGGSSYNEQFF | TGTGCCAGCAGCCCTGGGGGGAGCTCCTACAATGAGCAGTTCTTC | - | TRBV7-3 | - | TRBJ2-1
CASSAADRAGGTEAFF | TGTGCCAGCTCGGCCGCGGACAGAGCGGGGGGCACTGAAGCTTTCTTT | - | TRBV18 | - | TRBJ1-1
CASSLDPAGLNTGELFF | TGTGCTAGCAGCTTAGATCCAGCGGGATTGAACACCGGGGAGCTGTTTTTT | TRBD2 | TRBV7-7 | - | TRBJ2-2
CASSGPQWVAGDGEQFF | TGTGCCAGTAGTGGACCACAGTGGGTAGCGGGAGATGGGGAGCAGTTCTTC | TRBD2 | TRBV19 | - | TRBJ2-1
CASSATAGNTIYF | TGTGCCAGCAGCGCGACAGCTGGAAACACCATATATTTT | - | TRBV9 | - | TRBJ1-3
CASSPPRGRNTGELFF | TGTGCCAGCTCACCACCCAGGGGACGGAACACCGGGGAGCTGTTTTTT | - | TRBV18 | - | TRBJ2-2
CASSRGTSGKGYF | TGCGCCAGCAGCCGGGGGACTAGCGGAAAGGGGTATTTT | TRBD2 | TRBV5-1 | - | TRBJ2-3
CASSVDGQGNSPLHF | TGTGCCAGCAGCGTAGACGGGCAGGGGAATTCACCCCTCCACTTT | - | TRBV9 | - | TRBJ1-6
CASSKAAATNEKLFF | TGTGCCAGCAGCAAAGCGGCAGCGACTAATGAAAAACTGTTTTTT | - | TRBV21-1 | - | TRBJ1-4
CAFEQRGSKETQYF | TGTGCCTTTGAGCAGCGGGGGTCGAAAGAGACCCAGTACTTC | TRBD2 | TRBV3-1/TRBV3-2 | - | TRBJ2-5
CSVDLLADYNEQFF | TGCAGCGTTGATCTACTAGCGGACTACAATGAGCAGTTCTTC | TRBD2 | TRBV29-1 | - | TRBJ2-1
CSVDHPADRVGEKLFF | TGCAGCGTTGACCACCCGGCGGACAGGGTCGGTGAAAAACTGTTTTTT | TRBD1 | TRBV29-1 | - | TRBJ1-4
CASSLGGQGSSYNSPLHF | TGTGCCAGCAGCTTGGGGGGACAGGGTAGCTCCTATAATTCACCCCTCCACTTT | TRBD1 | TRBV5-4 | once | TRBJ1-6
CASSPPNRGRDGSPNEQFF | TGTGCCAGCTCACCACCGAACAGGGGGCGCGATGGGTCTCCCAATGAGCAGTTCTTC | TRBD1 | TRBV18 | - | TRBJ2-1
CASSLPVGVQGSTGELFF | TGTGCCAGCAGCCTTCCGGTCGGGGTCCAAGGGTCCACCGGGGAGCTGTTTTTT | - | TRBV3-1/TRBV3-2 | - | TRBJ2-2
CASSSGTLTGWGEQYF | TGCGCCAGCAGCTCCGGGACCCTGACAGGGTGGGGCGAGCAGTACTTC | TRBD1 | TRBV5-1 | - | TRBJ2-7
CASSWDRGNSPLHF | TGTGCCAGCAGCTGGGACAGGGGAAATTCACCCCTCCACTTT | TRBD1 | TRBV5-4 | - | TRBJ1-6
CASSRAGASSYEQYF | TGTGCCAGCAGTCGAGCGGGCGCGAGCTCCTACGAGCAGTACTTC | - | TRBV6-2/TRBV6-3 | - | TRBJ2-7
CASTGNDGYTF | TGTGCCAGCACCGGGAATGACGGCTACACCTTC | - | TRBV28 | - | TRBJ1-2
CASSRQGNTEAFF | TGTGCCAGCAGCCGACAGGGGAACACTGAAGCTTTCTTT | TRBD1 | TRBV7-9 | - | TRBJ1-1
CASSLTGNQPQHF | TGTGCCAGCAGTTTGACGGGAAATCAGCCCCAGCATTTT | - | TRBV27 | - | TRBJ1-5
CAWSVPGGVVNYEQYF | TGTGCCTGGAGTGTACCAGGAGGGGTAGTGAACTACGAGCAGTACTTC | - | TRBV30 | - | TRBJ2-7
CATRQVYEQYF | TGTGCCACCCGACAGGTCTACGAGCAGTACTTC | - | TRBV6-5 | few | TRBJ2-7
CASRVGIRDTLPAEAFF | TGTGCCAGCAGAGTTGGGATACGGGACACTTTACCAGCTGAAGCTTTCTTT | - | TRBV27 | - | TRBJ1-1
CASSMRSVYEQYF | TGTGCCAGTAGTATGCGCAGCGTCTACGAGCAGTACTTC | - | TRBV19 | - | TRBJ2-7
CASTWTSSTGELFF | TGTGCCAGCACCTGGACTAGCAGCACCGGGGAGCTGTTTTTT | TRBD2 | TRBV11-3 | - | TRBJ2-2
CAWSAGTGGTEAFF | TGTGCCTGGAGCGCCGGGACAGGGGGCACTGAAGCTTTCTTT | TRBD1 | TRBV30 | - | TRBJ1-1
CASSLTSPPYEQYF | TGTGCCAGCAGCTTGACTAGCCCACCTTACGAGCAGTACTTC | TRBD2 | TRBV11-2 | - | TRBJ2-7
CASSLGAGTDFTGELFF | TGTGCCAGCAGCTTAGGAGCCGGGACAGACTTTACCGGGGAGCTGTTTTTT | TRBD1 | TRBV11-2 | few | TRBJ2-2
CASSPTTRLAGPGTQYF | TGTGCCAGCTCACCCACTACCCGCCTAGCGGGGCCCGGGACCCAGTACTTC | TRBD2 | TRBV18 | - | TRBJ2-5
CASGLGTGAYNEQFF | TGTGCTAGTGGTTTGGGGACAGGGGCCTACAATGAGCAGTTCTTC | TRBD1 | TRBV12-5 | - | TRBJ2-1
CSSRGWTEAFF | TGCAGCTCCAGGGGTTGGACTGAAGCTTTCTTT | - | TRBV29-1 | - | TRBJ1-1
CASSLGTSVSTDTQYF | TGTGCCAGCAGCTTAGGGACTAGCGTAAGCACAGATACGCAGTATTTT | TRBD2 | TRBV7-3 | - | TRBJ2-3
CASSTQGAGNTEAFF | TGTGCCAGTAGTACTCAGGGGGCTGGGAACACTGAAGCTTTCTTT | TRBD1 | TRBV19 | - | TRBJ1-1